This is a list of T cell receptor beta chains from one sample in a study of shared clonotypes between healthy human individuals. TCRdb's copy holds only in-frame clones and misses some; the assay was immunoSEQ multiplex PCR. The sample comprises 1.6 million or so clones, approximately 98.5% of which are singletons, and about 0.35% rests with the top ten. Sequences were obtained from naive CD4+ T cells sorted from blood. The receptors originated from a man between 25 and 39 years old in good health. CDR3s include the opening cysteine and the closing phenylalanine or tryptophan. Each record gives: D gene, J gene, V gene, clone size, CDR3 DNA, CDR3 protein. A D gene is named only where the DNA matches it firmly. Where a row states a size, it is once, few, many or the class of an expanded clone; other rows omit it.

>NA|TRBJ2-3|TRBV5-4|NA
TGTGCCAGCAGCTACAGGGATAGCGGCACAGATACGCAGTATTTT
CASSYRDSGTDTQYF
>NA|TRBJ1-5|TRBV18|NA
TGTGCCAGCTCACCGTCGGTGGGGATTGGGTGGGTGCCCCAGCATTTT
CASSPSVGIGWVPQHF
>TRBD2|TRBJ2-1|TRBV4-2|NA
TGTGCCAGCAGCCAAGGCCTAGCCGGGACTAGCGGGAGGGGGAGTGAGCAGTTCTTC
CASSQGLAGTSGRGSEQFF
>NA|TRBJ2-7|TRBV6-5|NA
TGTGCCAGCAGTTACGTTCAGGGGGGCTACGAGCAGTACTTC
CASSYVQGGYEQYF
>NA|TRBJ2-5|TRBV7-9|once
TGTGCCAGCAGCTTACTGGCAGAAGAGACCCAGTACTTC
CASSLLAEETQYF
>NA|TRBJ2-3|TRBV7-2|NA
TGTGCCAGCAGCCGACAGACAGATACGCAGTATTTT
CASSRQTDTQYF
>TRBD2|TRBJ2-7|TRBV11-2|NA
TGTGCCAGCAGAGCTCTGGGCGGGGGCTACGAGCAGTACTTC
CASRALGGGYEQYF
>NA|TRBJ1-4|TRBV7-6|NA
TGTGCCAGCAGACAATCCGGGACTTTGGACGAGAAACTGTTTTTT
CASRQSGTLDEKLFF
>NA|TRBJ1-1|TRBV5-1|NA
TGCGCCAGCAGCTTGATTGGGGCAGGCACTGAAGCTTTCTTT
CASSLIGAGTEAFF
>NA|TRBJ2-7|TRBV27|NA
TGTGCCAGCAGTCCCACTTTATTCTCCTACGAGCAGTACTTC
CASSPTLFSYEQYF
>NA|TRBJ1-5|TRBV5-4|NA
TGTGCCAGCAGCTTGCCCGGGCCCGATCAGCCCCAGCATTTT
CASSLPGPDQPQHF
>TRBD2|TRBJ2-1|TRBV14|NA
TGTGCCAGCAGCCCAGTAGCGGGAGACGCCTACAATGAGCAGTTCTTC
CASSPVAGDAYNEQFF
>NA|TRBJ2-7|TRBV7-2|NA
TGTGCCAGCAGCTTAGGAGGACGGAGATACGAGCAGTACTTC
CASSLGGRRYEQYF
>TRBD1|TRBJ2-1|TRBV5-1|once
TGCGCCAGCAGCTCAAGGCCGGGACAGAGAGACAATGAGCAGTTCTTC
CASSSRPGQRDNEQFF
>TRBD2|TRBJ2-5|TRBV5-6|NA
TGTGCCAGCAGCCTTAGCGGGAGTGTGGAGACCCAGTACTTC
CASSLSGSVETQYF
>NA|TRBJ2-1|TRBV18|NA
TGTGCCAGCTCACCACGTCAGACCAATGAGCAGTTCTTC
CASSPRQTNEQFF
>NA|TRBJ1-2|TRBV5-1|NA
TGCGCCAGCAGCTTATTTGTCAGTCCTAACTATGGCTACACCTTC
CASSLFVSPNYGYTF
>TRBD1|TRBJ2-3|TRBV11-2|once
TGTGCCAGCAGCTCTGGGGACAGGGGAACCACAGATACGCAGTATTTT
CASSSGDRGTTDTQYF
>NA|TRBJ2-7|TRBV6-1|NA
TGTGCCAGCAGTGAAGCCTGGAGAGGGCACTACGAGCAGTACTTC
CASSEAWRGHYEQYF
>TRBD1|TRBJ2-2|TRBV5-8|NA
TGTGCCAGCAGCTTTAGGACAGGGGGCACCGGGGAGCTGTTTTTT
CASSFRTGGTGELFF
>NA|TRBJ2-7|TRBV6-5|NA
TGTGCCAGCAGTTACTCCCAGGGTTCCTACGAGCAGTACTTC
CASSYSQGSYEQYF
>NA|TRBJ2-3|TRBV30|NA
TGTGCCTGGACAACTCGGAGGGCGGGTTGGGATACGCAGTATTTT
CAWTTRRAGWDTQYF
>NA|TRBJ1-1|TRBV2|NA
TGTGCCAGCACTACTGGACGTGAAGAAGCTTTCTTT
CASTTGREEAFF
>TRBD1|TRBJ1-5|TRBV18|NA
TGTGCCAGCTCACCGGCAGGGGGATACAATCAGCCCCAGCATTTT
CASSPAGGYNQPQHF